This entry lists 24 T cell receptor beta chains sequenced from one sample in a study of T cells after yellow fever vaccination. Via MiXCR, TCRdb re-called the 5' RACE reads, giving one row per CDR3 protein. The data show more than 3,500 distinct CDR3 sequences, around 8% seen once. Sequencing used PBMCs, either bulk or a sorted T-cell subset (CD4+, CD8+, memory, or dextramer-sorted; not recorded which), obtained about 49 days after the first yellow fever vaccination. The receptors were gathered from a man aged 18-30 years who received the YFV17D yellow fever vaccine.

This clonotype was picked up many times. The V gene is TRBV7-9, the J gene TRBJ2-2; weak D call: TRBD1 (6 bases). Germline values: CDR1 SEHNR, CDR2 FQNEAQ (reference sequence). Trimming removed 6 bases from V and 2 bases from J, with 13 bases in between. CDR3 length: 15 amino acids. CDR3 region: CASRQQQGNTGELFF. The CDR3 DNA reads as TGTGCCAGCAGGCAACAACAGGGTAACACCGGGGAGCTGTTTTTT. Full variable domain (rest looked up from reference TRBV7-9 and TRBJ2-2): DTGVSQNPRHKITKRGQNVTFRCDPISEHNRLYWYRQTLGQGPEFLTYFQNEAQLEKSRLLSDRFSAERPKGSFSTLEIQRTEQGDSAMYLCASRQQQGNTGELFFGEGSRLTVL.

This clonotype was observed many times. This chain connects TRBV6-5 to TRBJ2-3, with 7 bases aligning to TRBD2. The CDR3 runs to 13 residues. V lost 2 bases and J lost 4; bases outside the gene matches: 0. Looked up from germline, CDR1 is MNHEY and CDR2 is SVGAGI. CDR3 region: CASSYRGADTQYF. CDR3 coding DNA: TGTGCCAGCAGTTACCGGGGGGCAGATACGCAGTATTTT.

In its sample, this clonotype was seen many times. The V call is TRBV15, the J call TRBJ1-2; D possibly corresponds to TRBD1 (5 bases). V was pared by 1 base and J by 4 bases, with 13 bases between. This CDR3 has 15 residues. Germline assignment: CDR1 LNHNV and CDR2 YYDKDF (reference sequence). Here the CDR3 reads CATSRARQTPYGYTF. Written as DNA, the CDR3 is TGTGCCACCAGCAGAGCCCGACAGACCCCCTATGGCTACACCTTC.

This clonotype was observed at least ten times. The rearrangement links TRBV5-5 to TRBJ1-4; D unclear. This CDR3 has 16 residues. Trimming removed 5 bases from V and 2 bases from J, with 16 bases in between. Germline CDR1 SGHKS, CDR2 YYEKEE (reference sequence). The DNA of the CDR3 is TGTGCCAGCAGGACGGCCCCGCTGGCCACTAATGAAAAACTGTTTTTT. Amino acids: CASRTAPLATNEKLFF.

This clonotype was detected ten times or more. This chain connects TRBV4-1 to TRBJ1-2, with D perhaps TRBD1 (5 bases). This CDR3 has 15 amino acids. CDR1 and CDR2 (germline): MGHRA, YSYEKL. With 1 base removed from V and 7 bases from J, the gap between germline ends came to 16 bases. CDR3 in DNA: TGCGCCAGCAGCCAAGTCATTCCGGGGGACGGTGGCTACACCTTC. Translating gives CASSQVIPGDGGYTF.

This clonotype was observed many times. V and J are TRBV5-6 and TRBJ2-1, with D unresolved. The CDR3 has 12 amino acids. Trimming took 4 bases from V and 7 from J, leaving 9 bases between them. CDR1 and CDR2 (germline): SGHDT, YYEEEE. The CDR3 protein is CASSLWWNEQFF. The CDR3 coding sequence is TGTGCCAGCAGCCTCTGGTGGAATGAGCAGTTCTTC.

This clonotype came up many times. The rearrangement links TRBV20-1 to TRBJ2-7, with D tentatively TRBD1 (6 bases). Germline V gene lookup returns CDR1 DFQATT and CDR2 SNEGSKA (reference sequence). The CDR3 is made up of 14 amino acids. V was clipped by 1 base and J by 1 base, with 11 bases between them. The CDR3 nucleotides read TGCAGTGCTAGAGGGACAGTTAGATCCTACGAGCAGTACGTC. It codes for CSARGTVRSYEQYV.

This clonotype was seen at least ten times. V usage is TRBV4-3 and J usage is TRBJ2-5, with 10 bases lining up with TRBD2. Looked up from germline, CDR1 is LGHNA and CDR2 is YSLEER. J was trimmed by 4 bases and V by 1 base; bases with no gene match: 6. The length of the CDR3 is 16 residues. CDR3 sequence reads: CASSQGVAGGGETQYF. The DNA for the CDR3 is TGCGCCAGCAGCCAAGGAGTAGCGGGGGGCGGAGAGACCCAGTACTTC.

This clonotype was observed a few times. The V and J genes are TRBV5-2 and TRBJ2-1; the table's D call of TRBD1 was not tested on the DNA. TRBV5-2 is a known pseudogene. The CDR3 loop spans 14 amino acids. The CDR3 region has the DNA TGTGCCAGGGGCCCCGGGCGACGGCACAATGAGCAGTTCTTC. Translated, it gives CARGPGRRHNEQFF.

This clonotype occurred many times. The chain couples TRBV5-1 to TRBJ2-3; D gene unclear. V lost 0 bases and J lost 6, with 11 bases in between. The CDR3 has 14 residues. Germline loops: CDR1 SGHRS, CDR2 YFSETQ. The CDR3: CASSLVVAGDTQYF. For the CDR3, the DNA is TGCGCCAGCAGCTTGGTTGTAGCAGGCGATACGCAGTATTTT. The full variable domain, with the rest looked up from reference TRBV5-1 and TRBJ2-3, is KAGVTQTPRYLIKTRGQQVTLSCSPISGHRSVSWYQQTPGQGLQFLFEYFSETQRNKGNFPGRFSGRQFSNSRSEMNVSTLELGDSALYLCASSLVVAGDTQYFGPGTRLTVL.

The chain has TRBV12-3 or TRBV12-4 and TRBJ2-7, with D hard to call. The CDR3 is 13 amino acids. Trimming took off 9 bases at V and 2 bases at J, with 14 bases between the two ends. CDR3 bases: TGTGCCAGGAGTAAATATACACCCTACGAGCAGTACTTC. It yields the protein CARSKYTPYEQYF.

This clonotype has at least ten counts. V and J are TRBV11-2 and TRBJ1-5; D unresolved. Looked up from germline, CDR1 is SGHAT and CDR2 is FQNNGV. This CDR3 region has 13 residues. The V and J ends lost 5 bases and 4 bases respectively, with 9 bases between them. In DNA, the CDR3 is TGTGCCAGCAGCGCAGCCGGGAATCAGCCCCAGCATTTT. Its protein product is CASSAAGNQPQHF.

This clonotype was seen ten or more times. The genes are TRBV5-1 and TRBJ2-3; 10 bases are a match to TRBD2. The CDR3 length is 16 residues. CDR1 is SGHRS, CDR2 YFSETQ, per germline. With V trimmed by 0 bases and J by 3 bases, 4 bases remained unmatched. The CDR3, as DNA: TGCGCCAGCAGCTTGGTTCCAGCGGGGGGGACAGATACGCAGTATTTT. Protein product: CASSLVPAGGTDTQYF.

This clonotype was seen ten or more times. The genes are TRBV12-3 or TRBV12-4 and TRBJ1-6; D gene uncertain. Trimming left V 3 bases short and J 7 bases short, with 7 bases between. This CDR3 region has 13 residues. The CDR3 spells CASSFMENSPLHF. As DNA, the CDR3 is TGTGCCAGCAGTTTTATGGAAAATTCACCCCTCCACTTT.

Remarks on this clonotype: A far larger clone is a single base away, which makes a read error likely. This sequence joins TRBV4-2 and TRBJ2-1; D is possibly TRBD2 (6 bases). The CDR3 covers 14 residues. V was cut by 4 bases and J by 5 bases, with 12 bases left in between. Per germline, CDR1 LGHNA and CDR2 YNFKEQ. The CDR3 DNA reads TGTGCCAGCAGCCCCGGGGGACGGCACAATGAGCAGTTCTTC. Translating it yields CASSPGGRHNEQFF.

This clonotype has at least ten counts. The V and J genes are TRBV28 and TRBJ2-7, with 7 bases matching TRBD1. With V trimmed by 5 bases and J by 2 bases, 6 bases remained unmatched. This CDR3 has 14 residues. Germline V gene sequence: CDR1 MDHEN, CDR2 SYDVKM. The CDR3 coding sequence is TGTGCCAGCAGTACCCCCAGGGGGACCTACGAGCAGTACGTC. Its translation: CASSTPRGTYEQYV.

This clonotype was observed many times. V is TRBV5-6 and J is TRBJ2-1; possible D gene TRBD1, 6 bases. The germline V gene encodes CDR1 SGHDT and CDR2 YYEEEE. The CDR3 is 11 amino acids. V lost 3 bases and J 9 bases, leaving 7 bases between the germline ends. The CDR3 spells CASSWTAEQFF. The CDR3 coding sequence is TGTGCCAGCAGCTGGACAGCTGAGCAGTTCTTC.

This clonotype was recorded at least ten times. The J gene is TRBJ2-7, the V gene TRBV7-8; D is undetermined. V lost 2 bases to trimming and J lost 2 bases, with 19 bases between them. Germline values: CDR1 SGHVS, CDR2 FQNEAQ. The length of the CDR3 is 17 residues. The CDR3 bases are TGTGCCAGCAGCTTATCGGTAGAGCAGCCCTTACCCTACGAGCAGTACTTC. The encoded protein is CASSLSVEQPLPYEQYF.

This clonotype appeared many times. The rearrangement joins TRBV7-8 to TRBJ2-1, with 11 bases aligning to TRBD1. The trim removed 2 bases at V and 5 bases at J, leaving 5 bases unmatched. This CDR3 has 16 amino acids. CDR1 SGHVS and CDR2 FQNEAQ come from the germline V gene. The DNA of the CDR3 is TGTGCCAGCAGCTTACAAGGGACAGGGGGTAACAATGAGCAGTTCTTC. Its protein is CASSLQGTGGNNEQFF.

By frequency in the sample, this clonotype is medium-sized. The J gene is TRBJ1-1, the V gene TRBV7-2, with 7 bases identical to TRBD1. The germline V gene encodes CDR1 SGHTA and CDR2 FQGNSA. The ends lost 1 base at V and 4 bases at J; junction bases unmatched: 3. The CDR3 contains 14 residues. The CDR3 is CASSLGSGGTEAFF. In nucleotides, the CDR3 is TGTGCCAGCAGCTTAGGGTCAGGGGGCACTGAAGCTTTCTTT.

This clonotype has ten or more counts. The CDR3 region has the DNA TGTGCCAGCAGTTTATCTAAGTGGAATGAAGCTTTCTTT. Translated: CASSLSKWNEAFF. The genes are TRBV27 and TRBJ1-1; no clear D gene. Germline-derived CDR1 and CDR2 are MNHEY and SMNVEV (reference sequence). The CDR3 loop spans 13 amino acids. V was clipped by 0 bases and J by 7 bases, with 9 bases between them.

The genes are TRBV4-2 and TRBJ2-1, with D perhaps TRBD2 (6 bases). Germline V lookup: CDR1 LGHNA, CDR2 YNFKEQ. V lost 8 bases to trimming and J lost 5 bases, with 16 bases between them. The CDR3 is 14 amino acids. The CDR3 reads CASGPPGLHNEQFF. The CDR3 DNA follows: TGTGCCAGCGGCCCCCCGGGACTCCACAATGAGCAGTTCTTC.

This clonotype was counted ten times or more. V is TRBV12-3 or TRBV12-4 and J is TRBJ2-7; 9 positions agree with TRBD2. This CDR3 contains 17 residues. V gave up 3 bases and J gave up 7 bases; unmatched junction bases: 16. Written as DNA, the CDR3 is TGTGCCAGCAGTTTTGGCGCCCGGTGGCTAGCGGGGTGGGAGCAGTACTTC. Translated: CASSFGARWLAGWEQYF.

This clonotype came up many times. The chain joins TRBV6-5 to TRBJ2-2; D remains ambiguous. Trimming removed 3 bases from V and 4 bases from J, with 12 bases in between. The CDR3 extends over 15 amino acids. CDR1 is MNHEY, CDR2 SVGAGI, per germline. CDR3 DNA sequence: TGTGCCAGCAGTTATTCGGACGGTGGCACCGGGGAGCTGTTTTTT. Translating gives CASSYSDGGTGELFF.